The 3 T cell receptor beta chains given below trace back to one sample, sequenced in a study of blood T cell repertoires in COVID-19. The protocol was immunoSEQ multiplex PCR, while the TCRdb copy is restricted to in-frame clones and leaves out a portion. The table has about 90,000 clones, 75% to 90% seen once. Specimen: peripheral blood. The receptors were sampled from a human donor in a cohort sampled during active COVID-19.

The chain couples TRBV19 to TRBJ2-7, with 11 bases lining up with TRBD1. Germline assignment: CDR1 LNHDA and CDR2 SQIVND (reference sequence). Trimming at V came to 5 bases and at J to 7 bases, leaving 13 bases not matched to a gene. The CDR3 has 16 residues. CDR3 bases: TGTGCCAGTAGTTCAGATCGGACAGGGGGCCGTCGGGAGCAGTACTTC. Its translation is CASSSDRTGGRREQYF.

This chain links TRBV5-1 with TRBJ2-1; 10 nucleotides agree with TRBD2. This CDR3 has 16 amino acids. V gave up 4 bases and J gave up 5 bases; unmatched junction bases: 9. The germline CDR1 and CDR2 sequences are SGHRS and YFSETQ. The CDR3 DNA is TGCGCCAGCAGCGCAATGCTAGCGGGGGCCAACAATGAGCAGTTCTTC. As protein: CASSAMLAGANNEQFF.

CDR3 in DNA: TGTGCCAGCAGGGGGACAGGTCTCAATCAGCCCCAGCATTTT. This encodes CASRGTGLNQPQHF. J is TRBJ1-5 and V is TRBV6-5, with 8 nucleotides matching TRBD1. The V gene's germline CDR1 is MNHEY and CDR2 SVGAGI. With 6 bases clipped from V and 3 bases from J, the junction kept 4 bases outside the gene matches. The CDR3 loop spans 14 amino acids.